This T cell receptor (beta chain) was identified during a study of technical replicates of blood from several donors. Germline values: CDR1 MGHRA, CDR2 YSYEKL. V dropped 1 base and J dropped 0; count of bases not matched to a gene: 15. The CDR3 runs to 21 residues. Some clones are missing from TCRdb's copy, which holds only in-frame ones; the method was immunoSEQ multiplex PCR. The sample lists 85,000 to 100,000 clones; nearly 97% were seen once. Sequencing was performed on T cells isolated from PBMCs. V is TRBV4-1 and J is TRBJ2-3; 11 bases are a match to TRBD2. The receptor was derived from a human donor in good health. Here the CDR3 reads CASSQGPGLADPDSSTDTQYF. In nucleotides, the CDR3 is TGCGCCAGCAGCCAAGGGCCGGGACTAGCGGATCCAGACTCTAGCACAGATACGCAGTATTTT.